This T cell receptor beta chain was obtained from a study of blood T cells in healthy people across ages. Study background: About one barcoded beta molecule per two T cells came from capture by template switching.

Primers used in a second PCR of about 6 to 11 cycles were a sample-barcoded 5' primer and a J-beta primer mix. The study obtained at least 2.5 million CDR3-containing paired-end reads from every sample. From the 5' RACE reads, TCRdb called clonotypes with MiXCR, one entry per CDR3 protein. This sample has fewer than 2,000,000 distinct CDR3 sequences; around 40% occur once, and the top ten carry roughly 23%. This clonotype was detected many times. Its specificity is unknown. Broader study findings: Higher naive T cell percentage went strongly together with higher TCR beta diversity. When set beside aged donors, long-lived donors presented more naive CD4+ cells and higher diversity.

This receptor was taken from a human donor in good health. Sequenced material: blood.

The CDR3 region has the DNA TGTGCCAGTTCTACAACGTCCAACGAGCAGTACTTC. It specifies CASSTTSNEQYF. The chain links TRBV5-5 to TRBJ2-7; D unclear. Trimming cost V 8 bases and J 5 bases, with 14 bases left between them. The CDR3 totals 12 residues. Germline assignment: CDR1 SGHKS and CDR2 YYEKEE (reference sequence).